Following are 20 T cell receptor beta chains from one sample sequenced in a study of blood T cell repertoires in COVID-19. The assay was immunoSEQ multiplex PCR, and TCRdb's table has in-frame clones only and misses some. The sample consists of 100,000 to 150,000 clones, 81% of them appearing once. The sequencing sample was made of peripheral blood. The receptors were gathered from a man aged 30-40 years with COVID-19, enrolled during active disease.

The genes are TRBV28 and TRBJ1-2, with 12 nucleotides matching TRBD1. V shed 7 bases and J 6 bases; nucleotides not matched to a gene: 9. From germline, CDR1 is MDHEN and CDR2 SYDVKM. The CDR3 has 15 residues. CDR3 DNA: TGTGCCAGCACCCTCGGGACAGGGGGCTTTGATGGCTACACCTTC. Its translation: CASTLGTGGFDGYTF.

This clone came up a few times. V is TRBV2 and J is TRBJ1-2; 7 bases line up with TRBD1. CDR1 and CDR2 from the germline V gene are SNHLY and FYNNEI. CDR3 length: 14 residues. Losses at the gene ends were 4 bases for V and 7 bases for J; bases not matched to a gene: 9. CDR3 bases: TGTGCCAGCAGTGCCCAGGGGGATGCGGCTGGCTACACCTTC. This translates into CASSAQGDAAGYTF.

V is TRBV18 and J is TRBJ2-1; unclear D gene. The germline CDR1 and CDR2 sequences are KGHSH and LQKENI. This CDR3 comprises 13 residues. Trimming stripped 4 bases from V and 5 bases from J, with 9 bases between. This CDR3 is CASSLLLHNEQFF. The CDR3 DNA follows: TGTGCCAGCTCACTTCTACTACACAATGAGCAGTTCTTC.

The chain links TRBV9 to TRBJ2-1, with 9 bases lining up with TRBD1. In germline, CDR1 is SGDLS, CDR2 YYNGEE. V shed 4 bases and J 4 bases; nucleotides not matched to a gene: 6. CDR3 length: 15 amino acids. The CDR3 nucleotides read TGTGCCAGCAGCCCGAGGACAGGGGAGTACAATGAGCAGTTCTTC. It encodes CASSPRTGEYNEQFF.

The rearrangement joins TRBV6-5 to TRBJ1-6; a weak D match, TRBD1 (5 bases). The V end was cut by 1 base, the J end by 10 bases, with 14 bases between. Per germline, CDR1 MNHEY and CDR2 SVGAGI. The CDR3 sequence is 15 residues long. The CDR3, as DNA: TGTGCCAGCAGTTACTGGGGCAGGGTAGGCTCACCCCTCCACTTT. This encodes CASSYWGRVGSPLHF.

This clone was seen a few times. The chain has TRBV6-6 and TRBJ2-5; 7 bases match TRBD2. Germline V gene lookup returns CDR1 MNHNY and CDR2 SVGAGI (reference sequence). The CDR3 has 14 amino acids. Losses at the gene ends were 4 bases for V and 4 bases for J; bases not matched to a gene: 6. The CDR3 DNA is TGTGCCAGCAGTTCGGCTAGCGGAAGAGAGACCCAGTACTTC. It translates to CASSSASGRETQYF.

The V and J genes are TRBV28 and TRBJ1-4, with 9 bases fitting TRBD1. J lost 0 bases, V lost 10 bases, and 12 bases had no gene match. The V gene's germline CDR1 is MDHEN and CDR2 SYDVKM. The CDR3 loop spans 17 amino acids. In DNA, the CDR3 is TGTGCCACTGGGTGGGGGACAGGGATAACAACTAATGAAAAACTGTTTTTT. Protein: CATGWGTGITTNEKLFF.

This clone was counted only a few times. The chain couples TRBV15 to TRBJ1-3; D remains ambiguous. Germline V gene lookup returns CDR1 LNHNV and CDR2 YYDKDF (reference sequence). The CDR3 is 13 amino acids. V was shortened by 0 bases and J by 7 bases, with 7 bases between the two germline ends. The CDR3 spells CATSRDGENTIYF. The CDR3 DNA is TGTGCCACCAGCAGAGATGGGGAGAACACCATATATTTT.

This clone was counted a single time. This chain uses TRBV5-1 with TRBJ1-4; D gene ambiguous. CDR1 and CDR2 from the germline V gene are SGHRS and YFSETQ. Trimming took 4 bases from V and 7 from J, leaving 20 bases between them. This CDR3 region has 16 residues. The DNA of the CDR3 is TGCGCCAGCAGCGAAGCCACCGCGGTTGAAAGTGAAAAACTGTTTTTT. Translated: CASSEATAVESEKLFF.

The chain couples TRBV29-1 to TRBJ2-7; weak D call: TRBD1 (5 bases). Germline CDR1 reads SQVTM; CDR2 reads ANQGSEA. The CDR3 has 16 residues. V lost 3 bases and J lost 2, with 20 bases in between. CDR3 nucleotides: TGCAGCGTTGATCTTAGGGGCCATATTAACCCCTACGAGCAGTACTTC. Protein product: CSVDLRGHINPYEQYF.

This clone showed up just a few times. CDR3 sequence reads: CASSPSRSSGGALDEQYF. CDR3 DNA sequence: TGTGCCAGCTCCCCCTCCCGTTCTAGCGGGGGGGCCTTGGACGAGCAGTACTTC. The genes are TRBV18 and TRBJ2-7, with 12 nucleotides matching TRBD2. Germline-derived CDR1 and CDR2 are KGHSH and LQKENI. The CDR3 consists of 18 residues. V lost 6 bases, J lost 5 bases, and 17 bases stayed unmatched.

The CDR3 protein is CASSLDHRGETQYF. The CDR3, as DNA: TGTGCCAGCAGCTTAGATCACAGGGGAGAGACCCAGTACTTC. This chain joins TRBV11-3 and TRBJ2-5, with 7 bases matching TRBD1. V was clipped by 0 bases and J by 4 bases; unmatched bases: 2. Germline values: CDR1 SGHNT, CDR2 YENEEA. This CDR3 is built from 14 residues.

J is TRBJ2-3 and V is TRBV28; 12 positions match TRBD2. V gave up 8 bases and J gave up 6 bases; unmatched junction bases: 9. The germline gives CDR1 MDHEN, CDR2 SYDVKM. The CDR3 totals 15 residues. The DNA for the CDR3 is TGTGCCAGCGGACCCTTCGGACTAGCGGGGGATACGCAGTATTTT. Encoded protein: CASGPFGLAGDTQYF.

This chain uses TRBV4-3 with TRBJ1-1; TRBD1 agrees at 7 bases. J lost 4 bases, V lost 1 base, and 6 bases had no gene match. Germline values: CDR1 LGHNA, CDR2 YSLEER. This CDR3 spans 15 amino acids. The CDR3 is CASSQVAGGATEAFF. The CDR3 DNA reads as TGCGCCAGCAGCCAAGTGGCAGGGGGAGCCACTGAAGCTTTCTTT.

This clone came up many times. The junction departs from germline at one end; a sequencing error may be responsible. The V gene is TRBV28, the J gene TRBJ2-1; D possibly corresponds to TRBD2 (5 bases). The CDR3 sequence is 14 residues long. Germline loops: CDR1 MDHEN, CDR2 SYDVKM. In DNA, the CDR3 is TGTGCCAGCAGACCCCGGGCTAGCCAAGAGGTACGTCTCTTC. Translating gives CASRPRASQEVRLF.

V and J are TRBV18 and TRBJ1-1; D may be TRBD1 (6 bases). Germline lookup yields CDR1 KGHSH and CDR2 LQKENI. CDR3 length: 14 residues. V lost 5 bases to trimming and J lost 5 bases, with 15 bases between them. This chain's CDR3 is CASSSSIGQTEAFF. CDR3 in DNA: TGTGCCAGCTCATCGTCGATAGGACAGACTGAAGCTTTCTTT.

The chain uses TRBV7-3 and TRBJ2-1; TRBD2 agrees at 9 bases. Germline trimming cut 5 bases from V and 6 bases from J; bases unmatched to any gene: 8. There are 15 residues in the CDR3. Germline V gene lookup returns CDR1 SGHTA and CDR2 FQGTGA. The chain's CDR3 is CASSNPGLASNEQFF. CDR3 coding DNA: TGTGCCAGCAGCAATCCGGGACTAGCATCCAATGAGCAGTTCTTC. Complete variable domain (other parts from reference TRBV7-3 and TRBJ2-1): GAGVSQTPSNKVTEKGKYVELRCDPISGHTALYWYRQSLGQGPEFLIYFQGTGAADDSGLPNDRFFAVRPEGSVSTLKIQRTERGDSAVYLCASSNPGLASNEQFFGPGTRLTVL.

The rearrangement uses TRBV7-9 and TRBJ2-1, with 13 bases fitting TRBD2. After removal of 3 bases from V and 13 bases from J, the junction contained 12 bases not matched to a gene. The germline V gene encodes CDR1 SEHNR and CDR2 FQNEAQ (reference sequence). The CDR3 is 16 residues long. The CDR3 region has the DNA TGTGCCAGCAGCTTGTCCGGGACTAGCGGGACTGGGGGACAGTTCTTC. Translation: CASSLSGTSGTGGQFF.

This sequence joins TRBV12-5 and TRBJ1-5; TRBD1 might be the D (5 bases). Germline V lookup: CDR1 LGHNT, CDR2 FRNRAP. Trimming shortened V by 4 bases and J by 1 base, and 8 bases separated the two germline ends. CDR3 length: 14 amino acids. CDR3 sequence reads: CASGSGKSNQPQHF. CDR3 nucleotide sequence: TGTGCTAGTGGTTCAGGGAAGAGCAATCAGCCCCAGCATTTT.

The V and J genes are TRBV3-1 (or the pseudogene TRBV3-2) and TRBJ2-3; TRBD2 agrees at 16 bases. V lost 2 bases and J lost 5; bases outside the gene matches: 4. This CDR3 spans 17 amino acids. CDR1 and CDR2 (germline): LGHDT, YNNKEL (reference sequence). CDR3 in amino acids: CASSQWGLAGGGDTQYF. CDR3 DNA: TGTGCCAGCAGCCAATGGGGACTAGCGGGAGGGGGAGATACGCAGTATTTT.